This T cell receptor (beta chain) was sequenced for a study of blood T cell repertoires in COVID-19. Whole-study context: Both acute and convalescent COVID-19 samples were obtained from the United States, Italy and Spain. Sources were T cells, B-cell-depleted T cells, or PBMCs; the material itself was cDNA or gDNA.

Original processing notes: Researchers report that nucleated cell counts were estimated from reference gene primer amplification. Here immunoSEQ multiplex PCR was the method, and the copy in TCRdb shows in-frame clones only, minus some. V and J calls and clone size follow that table, whereas D and trimming were derived from the DNA. The data contain around 80,000 clones, about 73% of them singletons. This clone has only one observation. With 4 bases removed from V and 2 bases from J, the gap between germline ends came to 23 bases. CDR1 is GTSNPN, CDR2 SVGIG, per germline (reference sequence). The CDR3 spans 18 residues.

The receptor was isolated from a middle-aged man with active or convalescent COVID-19. The material sequenced was peripheral blood. V is TRBV30 and J is TRBJ1-4; the D gene is possibly TRBD1 (5 bases). The CDR3 is CAWKGLGAGRETNEKLFF. CDR3 bases: TGTGCCTGGAAAGGGCTTGGGGCAGGGCGGGAGACTAATGAAAAACTGTTTTTT.